This T cell receptor (beta chain) was obtained from a study of prognosis after radiotherapy for stage I lung cancer. The germline CDR1 and CDR2 sequences are SGHTA and FQGTGA. The CDR3 runs 16 residues. Multiplex PCR, run in two rounds, amplified TCR beta CDR3 from genomic DNA. Every TRBV and TRBJ gene had its own specific primer in first-round PCR. One entry per CDR3 protein results from TCRdb running MiXCR on the multiplex PCR reads. Of more than 15,000 distinct CDR3 sequences in the sample, approximately 15% were seen once. About this clonotype itself: One base separates it from a far larger clone, so it is likely a read error.

The material was PBMCs, obtained before or after stereotactic body radiation therapy (not recorded which). The sequence was obtained from a donor over 45 with non-small cell lung cancer. This sequence joins TRBV7-3 and TRBJ2-1; 11 bases map to TRBD1. The CDR3 loop reads CASSPLGQGGVNERFF. In DNA form, the CDR3 reads TGTGCCAGCAGCCCACTGGGACAGGGGGGAGTCAATGAGCGGTTCTTC.